This section outlines one TCR beta chain sequence together with its context. Its specificity is not known. This sample stems from a study of T cell responses to AZD1222 COVID-19 vaccine. The germline V gene has CDR1 LNHDA and CDR2 SQIVND (reference sequence). The CDR3 totals 13 residues. V lost 5 bases and J lost 5, with 10 bases in between. General study points: Receipt of two AZD1222 doses was followed by a rise in Spike-specific TCR breadth and depth. Distributed over spike, vaccine-associated CD4 TCRs predominated at 160-218 and 743-854. Without day 14 samples, only post-peak T cell repertoires were studied.

Generated by immunoSEQ multiplex PCR, the TCRdb table keeps only in-frame clones and is missing some. The table has approximately 100,000 clones, more than 90% seen once; the top ten hold about 1.2%. The source is an adult in good health. The sample was peripheral blood, taken on day 0 of AZD1222 vaccination. The chain recombines TRBV19 with TRBJ1-5; D uncertain. CDR3 sequence reads: CASSPVEHQPQHF. DNA of the CDR3: TGTGCCAGTAGTCCGGTAGAACATCAGCCCCAGCATTTT.